This passage covers 31 T cell receptor beta chains from one sample sequenced in a study of blood T cell repertoires in COVID-19. The assay was immunoSEQ multiplex PCR, and TCRdb's table has in-frame clones only and misses some. This sample carries approximately 34,000 clones, around nine tenths of them seen once, and the ten largest clones take 8.5% to 10%. The sequenced sample was peripheral blood. These receptors all stem from a human donor in a cohort sampled during active COVID-19.

The chain employs TRBV19 and TRBJ2-1; a possible D gene is TRBD2 (6 bases). The V gene lost 4 bases and the J gene lost 8 bases, with 15 bases spanning the gap. The CDR3 has 14 residues. The V gene's germline CDR1 is LNHDA and CDR2 SQIVND (reference sequence). CDR3 sequence (DNA): TGTGCCAGTAGTACGGGACTGCTCGGCGATGAGCAGTTCTTC. This translates into CASSTGLLGDEQFF.

The gene calls are TRBV5-1 and TRBJ2-1, with 11 bases matching TRBD2. V trimming: 4 bases; J trimming: 4 bases; junction bases outside the gene matches: 4. CDR3 size: 15 residues. The germline CDR1 and CDR2 sequences are SGHRS and YFSETQ. The CDR3 coding sequence is TGCGCCAGCAGCCTTGTAGCGGGAGGGTACAATGAGCAGTTCTTC. It encodes CASSLVAGGYNEQFF.

The chain uses TRBV7-3 and TRBJ2-5, with 7 bases lining up with TRBD2. V was pared by 4 bases and J by 2 bases, with 1 base of the junction left unmatched. The germline gives CDR1 SGHTA, CDR2 FQGTGA. CDR3 length: 13 residues. The CDR3 bases are TGTGCCAGCAGCTCGGGACTACAAGAGACCCAGTACTTC. Amino acids: CASSSGLQETQYF.

This clone was seen more than once but under ten times. The chain couples TRBV5-1 to TRBJ1-6, with a tentative D call TRBD1 (6 bases). Trimming removed 6 bases from V and 8 bases from J, with 12 bases in between. The CDR3 contains 13 residues. Germline assignment: CDR1 SGHRS and CDR2 YFSETQ. The CDR3 reads CASKAEGDSPLHF. For the CDR3, the DNA is TGCGCCAGCAAGGCTGAGGGGGATTCACCCCTCCACTTT.

CDR3 loop: CASSYWGQGNYEQYF. The CDR3 coding sequence is TGTGCCAGCAGTTATTGGGGACAGGGCAACTACGAGCAGTACTTC. The chain uses TRBV6-6 and TRBJ2-7; 9 bases map to TRBD1. Germline loops: CDR1 MNHNY, CDR2 SVGAGI (reference sequence). V trimming: 3 bases; J trimming: 3 bases; junction bases outside the gene matches: 6. There are 15 residues in the CDR3.

The gene calls are TRBV10-2 and TRBJ2-7; 11 bases match TRBD2. V gave up 7 bases and J gave up 2 bases; unmatched junction bases: 4. Germline values: CDR1 WSHSY, CDR2 SAAADI. This CDR3 has 14 residues. CDR3 protein: CASTTSGSTYEQYF. DNA for the CDR3: TGCGCCAGCACTACTAGCGGGAGTACCTACGAGCAGTACTTC.

The rearrangement links TRBV24-1 to TRBJ2-5, with 10 bases matching TRBD2. This CDR3 spans 17 amino acids. Unmatched junction bases numbered 9, after V lost 4 bases and J lost 2 bases. Germline V gene lookup returns CDR1 KGHDR and CDR2 SFDVKD. For the CDR3, the DNA is TGTGCCACCAGTGACTGGCTAGCGGGAGACCAACAAGAGACCCAGTACTTC. Amino acids: CATSDWLAGDQQETQYF.

A remark on this clone: One end of the junction varies from germline; a read error may be responsible. Here the CDR3 DNA reads TGTGCCTCCAGTGAGGGCGGGAGTCATACGCAGTATTTT. Its translation: CASSEGGSHTQYF. The genes are TRBV24-1 and TRBJ2-3, with 7 bases fitting TRBD2. This CDR3 contains 13 residues. Germline V gene lookup returns CDR1 KGHDR and CDR2 SFDVKD.

This clone was seen a single time. V is TRBV7-3 and J is TRBJ2-7, with a possible D match to TRBD2 (6 bases). The CDR3 has 15 amino acids. The V end was cut by 2 bases, the J end by 4 bases, with 15 bases between. Germline V gene data show CDR1 as SGHTA and CDR2 as FQGTGA. CDR3 DNA: TGTGCCAGCAGCTTATTACGGCTAGCGAGTTACGAGCAGTACTTC. Residues: CASSLLRLASYEQYF.

V is TRBV13 and J is TRBJ2-1; D unclear. The V and J ends lost 1 base and 1 base respectively, with 5 bases between them. The CDR3 extends over 14 amino acids. The germline V gene has CDR1 PRHDT and CDR2 FYEKMQ (reference sequence). The chain's CDR3 is CASSLVSSYNEQFF. The CDR3 nucleotides are TGTGCCAGCAGCTTAGTCAGTTCCTACAATGAGCAGTTCTTC.

V is TRBV19 and J is TRBJ2-6; the D gene is possibly TRBD2 (5 bases). V gave up 5 bases and J gave up 0 bases, with 20 bases separating them. The CDR3 consists of 19 residues. Germline CDR1 reads LNHDA; CDR2 reads SQIVND (reference sequence). The DNA of the CDR3 is TGTGCCAGTAGTCCCCCCCGTAAGGGAGTAACCTCTGGGGCCAACGTCCTGACTTTC. Its translation: CASSPPRKGVTSGANVLTF. The whole variable domain, filled in from reference TRBV19 and TRBJ2-6, reads DGGITQSPKYLFRKEGQNVTLSCEQNLNHDAMYWYRQDPGQGLRLIYYSQIVNDFQKGDIAEGYSVSREKKESFPLTVTSAQKNPTAFYLCASSPPRKGVTSGANVLTFGAGSRLTVL.

The chain couples TRBV18 to TRBJ2-1; 9 nucleotides match TRBD2. The CDR3 is 15 residues long. CDR1 KGHSH and CDR2 LQKENI come from the germline V gene. With 3 bases clipped from V and 4 bases from J, the junction kept 4 bases outside the gene matches. The CDR3 spells CASSPLLAGYNEQFF. CDR3 nucleotide sequence: TGTGCCAGCTCACCCCTTCTAGCGGGGTACAATGAGCAGTTCTTC.

The chain recombines TRBV5-4 with TRBJ1-1, with a possible D match to TRBD1 (6 bases). CDR3 length: 12 residues. In germline, CDR1 is SGHNT, CDR2 YYREEE (reference sequence). V was clipped by 4 bases and J by 8 bases, with 12 bases between them. CDR3 sequence: CASSGNRAEAFF. CDR3 nucleotide sequence: TGTGCCAGCAGCGGAAACAGGGCCGAAGCTTTCTTT.

The chain combines TRBV5-4 with TRBJ2-7; D is perhaps TRBD1 (6 bases). The V end was cut by 4 bases, the J end by 3 bases, with 14 bases between. CDR1 is SGHNT and CDR2 is YYREEE in the germline V gene (reference sequence). The CDR3 runs to 14 residues. The DNA of the CDR3 is TGTGCCAGCAGCCCTGGACAGACCCTCTACGAGCAGTACTTC. Translating it yields CASSPGQTLYEQYF.

The chain carries TRBV3-1 (or the pseudogene TRBV3-2) and TRBJ2-7; 8 bases map to TRBD2. Germline V gene lookup returns CDR1 LGHDT and CDR2 YNNKEL (reference sequence). The length of the CDR3 is 17 residues. The J segment lost 5 bases and the V segment lost 4 bases, leaving 16 bases of the junction unmatched. CDR3 DNA sequence: TGTGCCAGCAGCCCCGGTCGGGAGGGTGCAAATCGGGACGAGCAGTACTTC. Amino acid sequence: CASSPGREGANRDEQYF.

In its sample, this clone was seen once. The V and J genes are TRBV7-2 and TRBJ1-2; perhaps TRBD1 as D (5 bases). Germline-derived CDR1 and CDR2 are SGHTA and FQGNSA. This CDR3 is 14 amino acids long. V was cut by 1 base and J by 4 bases, with 10 bases left in between. CDR3 loop: CASSLEGEAYGYTF. The CDR3 nucleotides read TGTGCCAGCAGCTTAGAAGGGGAGGCCTATGGCTACACCTTC.

The CDR3 sequence: CASSDRVREKLFF. The CDR3 DNA is TGTGCCAGCAGTGACAGGGTACGTGAAAAACTGTTTTTT. This chain joins TRBV6-1 and TRBJ1-4; D possibly corresponds to TRBD1 (5 bases). Germline V gene sequence: CDR1 MNHNS, CDR2 SASEGT. The CDR3 runs 13 residues. Trimming pared 3 bases from V and 7 bases from J, leaving 9 bases between.

This clone was observed a single time. This chain joins TRBV29-1 and TRBJ1-1; TRBD1 agrees at 7 bases. The CDR3 spans 13 residues. Germline V gene sequence: CDR1 SQVTM, CDR2 ANQGSEA. J was trimmed by 9 bases and V by 7 bases; bases with no gene match: 14. The CDR3 region has the DNA TGCAGCGCCCTGACGGCAGGGGGAGGAAAAGCTTTCTTT. As protein: CSALTAGGGKAFF.

The CDR3 DNA is TGTGCCAGCAGCTTAATACCGCAGGGGCTAACTAAGCCGAACACCGGGGAGCTGTTTTTT. Encoded protein: CASSLIPQGLTKPNTGELFF. The chain employs TRBV7-3 and TRBJ2-2; D possibly corresponds to TRBD1 (6 bases). With 1 base removed from V and 0 bases from J, the gap between germline ends came to 21 bases. Germline assignment: CDR1 SGHTA and CDR2 FQGTGA. The CDR3 loop spans 20 amino acids. Using reference TRBV7-3 and TRBJ2-2 for the parts outside the CDR3, the full variable domain is GAGVSQTPSNKVTEKGKYVELRCDPISGHTALYWYRQSLGQGPEFLIYFQGTGAADDSGLPNDRFFAVRPEGSVSTLKIQRTERGDSAVYLCASSLIPQGLTKPNTGELFFGEGSRLTVL.

The gene calls are TRBV19 and TRBJ2-7; D is perhaps TRBD1 (5 bases). This CDR3 region has 15 residues. Germline V gene data show CDR1 as LNHDA and CDR2 as SQIVND (reference sequence). Trimming shortened V by 4 bases and J by 0 bases, and 13 bases separated the two germline ends. As DNA, the CDR3 is TGTGCCAGTAGTACCCTTGGGGCGAGCTCCTACGAGCAGTACTTC. This sequence encodes CASSTLGASSYEQYF.

The rearrangement uses TRBV6-5 and TRBJ2-2, with a possible D match to TRBD1 (5 bases). This CDR3 spans 13 amino acids. The V end was cut by 5 bases, the J end by 1 base, with 5 bases between. Germline CDR1 reads MNHEY; CDR2 reads SVGAGI. The CDR3 loop is CASSQGNTGELFF. Written as DNA, the CDR3 is TGTGCCAGCAGTCAGGGGAACACCGGGGAGCTGTTTTTT.

This sequence joins TRBV4-3 and TRBJ1-2; possible D gene TRBD1, 6 bases. V dropped 3 bases and J dropped 4 bases, with 15 bases sitting between them. The CDR3 extends over 15 amino acids. Germline CDR1 and CDR2: LGHNA and YSLEER. CDR3 in DNA: TGCGCCAGCAGCCAGGATACAGGGCCTTTCTATGGCTACACCTTC. Translating it yields CASSQDTGPFYGYTF.

This chain joins TRBV7-2 and TRBJ2-3; TRBD1 is a possible D gene (7 bases). Germline V gene lookup returns CDR1 SGHTA and CDR2 FQGNSA. The CDR3 spans 14 residues. Trimming left V 4 bases short and J 1 base short, with 9 bases between. The CDR3 DNA sequence: TGTGCCAGCAGCTCCAGGGGGGGCACAGATACGCAGTATTTT. It translates to CASSSRGGTDTQYF.

This clone is a singleton in its sample. The V gene is TRBV7-8, the J gene TRBJ2-7; weak D call: TRBD2 (6 bases). V was clipped by 2 bases and J by 0 bases, with 14 bases between them. There are 16 residues in the CDR3. CDR1 SGHVS and CDR2 FQNEAQ come from the germline V gene. The DNA for the CDR3 is TGTGCCAGCAGCTTATTCCCGGGGGTGGACTCCTACGAGCAGTACTTC. This codes for CASSLFPGVDSYEQYF.

Points on this clone: No conserved phenylalanine or tryptophan is present at the end of the CDR3, so a read error is the likely explanation. The DNA is omitted, as the CDR3 cannot be located on it reliably, and the CDR3 follows TCRdb's listing. The rearrangement joins TRBV29-1 to TRBJ2-7; the table gives TRBD1 as D, unverified against the DNA. The CDR3 is made up of 12 amino acids, end residues included. The germline gives CDR1 SQVTM, CDR2 ANQGSEA. The CDR3 sequence is CSVPSGTGEIAI.

The chain combines TRBV5-1 with TRBJ2-7, with D possibly TRBD2 on 6 matching bases. This CDR3 contains 14 residues. The germline V gene encodes CDR1 SGHRS and CDR2 YFSETQ. Trimming left V 2 bases short and J 7 bases short, with 16 bases between. Here the CDR3 DNA reads TGCGCCAGCAGCTTTGCGGGGATTGCTGAGGAGCAGTACTTC. This codes for CASSFAGIAEEQYF.

This clone appeared a few times. V is TRBV7-9 and J is TRBJ2-6, with a possible D match to TRBD2 (5 bases). Germline V gene lookup returns CDR1 SEHNR and CDR2 FQNEAQ (reference sequence). The V and J ends lost 6 bases and 0 bases respectively, with 18 bases between them. The CDR3 has 18 residues. The CDR3 nucleotides read TGTGCCAGCAGTACCGTCAGGAAAGGAGGCTCTGGGGCCAACGTCCTGACTTTC. It is translated as CASSTVRKGGSGANVLTF.

The chain recombines TRBV5-1 with TRBJ1-2; TRBD1 matches 7 bases. Per germline, CDR1 SGHRS and CDR2 YFSETQ. The CDR3 consists of 15 residues. J lost 0 bases, V lost 1 base, and 3 bases had no gene match. The DNA of the CDR3 is TGCGCCAGCAGCTTGACAGGGGCTCCTAACTATGGCTACACCTTC. Translating gives CASSLTGAPNYGYTF.

The chain combines TRBV9 with TRBJ2-3; 8 bases are a match to TRBD1. The CDR3 has 12 amino acids. Germline V CDR1 and CDR2: SGDLS, YYNGEE. J lost 11 bases, V lost 3 bases, and 5 bases had no gene match. CDR3 in amino acids: CASSGITGGQYF. Here the CDR3 DNA reads TGTGCCAGCAGCGGAATCACAGGGGGGCAGTATTTT.

This clone has a single count. The chain couples TRBV7-9 to TRBJ2-5; 7 bases fit TRBD2. The ends lost 2 bases at V and 4 bases at J; junction bases unmatched: 7. The length of the CDR3 is 15 residues. Looked up from germline, CDR1 is SEHNR and CDR2 is FQNEAQ (reference sequence). The CDR3 loop is CASSLSRTSRETQYF. The CDR3 DNA reads TGTGCCAGCAGCTTAAGTCGGACTAGTCGAGAGACCCAGTACTTC.

DNA of the CDR3: TGTGCCAGCAGCTCCAGGGGCTCGAACTATGGCTACACCTTC. Its translation is CASSSRGSNYGYTF. The chain couples TRBV11-2 to TRBJ1-2; D is possibly TRBD1 (6 bases). This CDR3 comprises 14 residues. V shed 4 bases and J shed 2 bases, with 11 bases lying between them. The V gene's germline CDR1 is SGHAT and CDR2 FQNNGV. The complete variable domain, with remaining parts taken from reference TRBV11-2 and TRBJ1-2, reads EAGVAQSPRYKIIEKRQSVAFWCNPISGHATLYWYQQILGQGPKLLIQFQNNGVVDDSQLPKDRFSAERLKGVDSTLKIQPAKLEDSAVYLCASSSRGSNYGYTFGSGTRLTVV.